A selection of T cell receptor beta chains follows, all from one sample in a study of T and B cells in COVID-19 patients. TCRdb called the multiplex PCR reads again in MiXCR, with one record for every CDR3 protein. The sample lists 20,000 or so distinct CDR3 sequences, approximately 30% occurring once. The sequenced material came from blood. The receptors derive from a human donor who had recovered from COVID-19. CDR3s include the opening cysteine and the closing phenylalanine or tryptophan. Fields, in order: J gene, clone size, D gene, V gene, CDR3 DNA, CDR3 protein. The D gene is left open where the match is weak. For some rows the clone size is stated as once, few or many, or as a class when expanded; others skip it.

j_gene: TRBJ1-5; abundance: -; d_gene: -; v_gene: TRBV20-1; CDR3nt: TGCAGTGCTGAACAGGGACATCAGCCCCAGCATTTT; CDR3aa: CSAEQGHQPQHF
j_gene: TRBJ2-3; abundance: many; d_gene: -; v_gene: TRBV7-2; CDR3nt: TGTGCCAGCACCGAATCCTTAGCGGCTCGCACAGATACGCAGTATTTT; CDR3aa: CASTESLAARTDTQYF
j_gene: TRBJ1-4; abundance: few; d_gene: -; v_gene: TRBV19; CDR3nt: TGTGCCAGTAGTAACGAAAGGGGCCAACGGGATGAAAAACTGTTTTTT; CDR3aa: CASSNERGQRDEKLFF
j_gene: TRBJ2-2; abundance: -; d_gene: -; v_gene: TRBV7-9; CDR3nt: TGTGCCAGCAGCTTAGAACAGTCGAACACCGGGGAGCTGTTTTTT; CDR3aa: CASSLEQSNTGELFF
j_gene: TRBJ1-1; abundance: many; d_gene: -; v_gene: TRBV30; CDR3nt: TGTGCCTGGAGTGTACAGGTCGGTGCTTTCTTT; CDR3aa: CAWSVQVGAFF
j_gene: TRBJ2-3; abundance: -; d_gene: TRBD2; v_gene: TRBV29-1; CDR3nt: TGCAGCGTTGAAGGGCGGGGGGGCCCGGGCACAGATACGCAGTATTTT; CDR3aa: CSVEGRGGPGTDTQYF
j_gene: TRBJ2-3; abundance: -; d_gene: TRBD2; v_gene: TRBV29-1; CDR3nt: TGCAGCGTTTCTAGCGGGGGGGGCACAGATACGCAGTATTTT; CDR3aa: CSVSSGGGTDTQYF
j_gene: TRBJ2-5; abundance: few; d_gene: TRBD2; v_gene: TRBV7-9; CDR3nt: TGTGCCAGCAGCACGGGACTAGCGGGGGGGGATTTCCAAGAGACCCAGTACTTC; CDR3aa: CASSTGLAGGDFQETQYF
j_gene: TRBJ2-7; abundance: -; d_gene: TRBD1; v_gene: TRBV6-5; CDR3nt: TGTGCCAGCAGTTACGGTAGCAGGGGGCGCGAGCAGTACTTC; CDR3aa: CASSYGSRGREQYF
j_gene: TRBJ1-4; abundance: -; d_gene: TRBD1; v_gene: TRBV5-6; CDR3nt: TGTGCCAGCAGCTCAGGGGGGGCACGGGAAAAACTGTTTTTT; CDR3aa: CASSSGGAREKLFF
j_gene: TRBJ2-7; abundance: many; d_gene: -; v_gene: TRBV6-5; CDR3nt: TGTGCCAGCAGTTACAGGGACTCCTACGAGCAGTACTTC; CDR3aa: CASSYRDSYEQYF
j_gene: TRBJ1-1; abundance: -; d_gene: -; v_gene: TRBV7-2; CDR3nt: TGTGCCAGCAGCTTCGGACGGACCAGGGTGAACACTGAAGCTTTCTTT; CDR3aa: CASSFGRTRVNTEAFF
j_gene: TRBJ1-1; abundance: -; d_gene: -; v_gene: TRBV6-5; CDR3nt: TGTGCCAGCAGTATGGAGTGGAACACTGAAGCTTTCTTT; CDR3aa: CASSMEWNTEAFF
j_gene: TRBJ1-1; abundance: -; d_gene: TRBD1; v_gene: TRBV12-3/TRBV12-4; CDR3nt: TGTGCCAGCAGTCAAGACACAGGGGGCACTGAAGCTTTCTTT; CDR3aa: CASSQDTGGTEAFF
j_gene: TRBJ2-6; abundance: -; d_gene: -; v_gene: TRBV7-2; CDR3nt: TGTGCCAGCAGCTTAGAGTCTACGGGGTCCGGGGCCAACGTCCTGACTTTC; CDR3aa: CASSLESTGSGANVLTF
j_gene: TRBJ2-1; abundance: -; d_gene: -; v_gene: TRBV7-2; CDR3nt: TGTGCCAGCAGCGCAACAGCCTACAATGAGCAGTTCTTC; CDR3aa: CASSATAYNEQFF
j_gene: TRBJ2-2; abundance: -; d_gene: -; v_gene: TRBV6-5; CDR3nt: TGTGCCAGCAGTCCATGGACTCCTACGAACACCGGGGAGCTGTTTTTT; CDR3aa: CASSPWTPTNTGELFF
j_gene: TRBJ2-3; abundance: -; d_gene: -; v_gene: TRBV28; CDR3nt: TGTGCCACCGCTAGGCGTGGACTTACCACAGATACGCAGTATTTT; CDR3aa: CATARRGLTTDTQYF
j_gene: TRBJ1-2; abundance: -; d_gene: -; v_gene: TRBV6-5; CDR3nt: TGTGCCAGCAGTTACTCGGCGGCTATTGGGGGCTATGGCTACACCTTC; CDR3aa: CASSYSAAIGGYGYTF
j_gene: TRBJ2-5; abundance: -; d_gene: -; v_gene: TRBV5-6; CDR3nt: TGTGCCAGCAGCTTGGTTCAGGGAGGCCAAGAGACCCAGTACTTC; CDR3aa: CASSLVQGGQETQYF
j_gene: TRBJ2-7; abundance: -; d_gene: -; v_gene: TRBV24-1; CDR3nt: TGTGCCACCAGACTCAACCGAGAAGATCTACGGGAGCAGTACTTC; CDR3aa: CATRLNREDLREQYF
j_gene: TRBJ2-3; abundance: medium-sized; d_gene: -; v_gene: TRBV19; CDR3nt: TGTGCCAGTAGTACCGGGACGGCGGGTCCCACAGATACGCAGTATTTT; CDR3aa: CASSTGTAGPTDTQYF
j_gene: TRBJ2-6; abundance: medium-sized; d_gene: -; v_gene: TRBV12-3/TRBV12-4; CDR3nt: TGTGCCAGCAGCGGGGACGGGGCCAACGTCCTGACTTTC; CDR3aa: CASSGDGANVLTF
j_gene: TRBJ1-5; abundance: many; d_gene: -; v_gene: TRBV29-1; CDR3nt: TGCAGCGTTGAAGCAGGGGTCGGCCAGCCCCAGCATTTT; CDR3aa: CSVEAGVGQPQHF
j_gene: TRBJ2-5; abundance: medium-sized; d_gene: TRBD2; v_gene: TRBV30; CDR3nt: TGTGCCTTCGGGGGGGCTCAACCCGGGGAGACCCAGTACTTC; CDR3aa: CAFGGAQPGETQYF
j_gene: TRBJ1-4; abundance: few; d_gene: -; v_gene: TRBV12-3/TRBV12-4; CDR3nt: TGTGCCAGCACCCCTGGCCTGGCAACTAATGAAAAACTGTTTTTT; CDR3aa: CASTPGLATNEKLFF
j_gene: TRBJ2-3; abundance: few; d_gene: -; v_gene: TRBV20-1; CDR3nt: TGCAGTGCTAGGGACGGCCGCACAGATACGCAGTATTTT; CDR3aa: CSARDGRTDTQYF
j_gene: TRBJ2-2; abundance: medium-sized; d_gene: -; v_gene: TRBV18; CDR3nt: TGTGCCAGCTCACCGCGGCGCGCTGGGGGCGCGAACACCGGGGAGCTGTTTTTT; CDR3aa: CASSPRRAGGANTGELFF
j_gene: TRBJ2-3; abundance: -; d_gene: -; v_gene: TRBV10-3; CDR3nt: TGTGCCATCAATCAGCGGCGCACAGATACGCAGTATTTT; CDR3aa: CAINQRRTDTQYF
j_gene: TRBJ1-2; abundance: many; d_gene: TRBD1; v_gene: TRBV11-1; CDR3nt: TGTGCCAGCAGCTTAGGGACAGGGCGTGGCTACACCTTC; CDR3aa: CASSLGTGRGYTF
j_gene: TRBJ2-6; abundance: medium-sized; d_gene: -; v_gene: TRBV15; CDR3nt: TGTGCCACCAGCGGCAGGGACTCTGGGGCCAACGTCCTGACTTTC; CDR3aa: CATSGRDSGANVLTF
j_gene: TRBJ2-7; abundance: many; d_gene: -; v_gene: TRBV19; CDR3nt: TGTGCCAGTAGTATTTCCGGGACAACCAAATACGAGCAGTACTTC; CDR3aa: CASSISGTTKYEQYF
j_gene: TRBJ1-2; abundance: -; d_gene: TRBD1; v_gene: TRBV28; CDR3nt: TGTGCCAGCAGTCCCAGGGGGACAGGGGGAGCTGGCTACACCTTC; CDR3aa: CASSPRGTGGAGYTF